This T cell receptor (beta chain) was sequenced during a study of cytomegalovirus exposure and HLA in healthy donors. V dropped 5 bases and J dropped 4; count of bases not matched to a gene: 3. This CDR3 contains 13 residues. The germline V gene encodes CDR1 SGHTA and CDR2 FQGNSA. It was with 60 Vbeta and 13 Jbeta primers that the PCR ran. Sequenced by immunoSEQ multiplex PCR; TCRdb stores in-frame clones only, minus some. The table records approximately 64,000 clones, about three quarters of them present only once. The sequence came from a male donor in good health and CMV-seropositive. This chain joins TRBV7-2 and TRBJ1-2; 8 nucleotides match TRBD1. Source material: PBMCs. The CDR3 sequence is CASSRQGRYGYTF. In DNA, the CDR3 is TGTGCCAGCAGCCGACAGGGGCGCTATGGCTACACCTTC.